A selection of T cell receptor beta chains follows, all from one sample in a study of prognosis after radiotherapy for stage I lung cancer. TCRdb re-analysed the multiplex PCR reads in MiXCR, keeping a single row per CDR3 protein. The profile shows under 15,000 distinct CDR3 sequences, nearly 55% of them singletons. Source: PBMCs, taken before or after stereotactic body radiation therapy (not recorded which). The receptors stem from a donor aged 50 or older with non-small cell lung cancer. Both conserved end residues are part of each CDR3. The order of the fields is V gene, CDR3 length, clone size, J gene, CDR3 protein. Only some rows state a clone size, as once, few, many or a class for expanded clones.

v_gene: TRBV7-6; len: 14; abundance: .; j_gene: TRBJ1-2; CDR3aa: CASSSGQGAGCYTF
v_gene: TRBV7-2; len: 18; abundance: many; j_gene: TRBJ2-7; CDR3aa: CASSLGPSGSRRPYEQYF
v_gene: TRBV29-1; len: 15; abundance: .; j_gene: TRBJ2-7; CDR3aa: CSVAPALAVWDEQYF
v_gene: TRBV13; len: 16; abundance: .; j_gene: TRBJ2-2; CDR3aa: CASSLSLAGATGELFF
v_gene: TRBV5-1; len: 12; abundance: .; j_gene: TRBJ2-3; CDR3aa: CASSRYRDTQYF
v_gene: TRBV29-1; len: 13; abundance: .; j_gene: TRBJ2-1; CDR3aa: CSADGVLGDEQFF
v_gene: TRBV28; len: 16; abundance: once; j_gene: TRBJ2-3; CDR3aa: CASSPISGRSADTQYF
v_gene: TRBV7-9; len: 14; abundance: .; j_gene: TRBJ2-7; CDR3aa: CANSSPDRSYEQYF
v_gene: TRBV7-2; len: 13; abundance: .; j_gene: TRBJ1-1; CDR3aa: CASIVTGGLEAFF
v_gene: TRBV3-1; len: 15; abundance: once; j_gene: TRBJ2-5; CDR3aa: CASNDRDREQETQYF
v_gene: TRBV5-1; len: 15; abundance: many; j_gene: TRBJ2-5; CDR3aa: CASSLGGSGKETQYF
v_gene: TRBV18; len: 15; abundance: many; j_gene: TRBJ1-5; CDR3aa: CASSRSGTGNQPQHF
v_gene: TRBV4-1; len: 14; abundance: medium-sized; j_gene: TRBJ2-7; CDR3aa: CASSQDWGAYEQYF
v_gene: TRBV7-2; len: 15; abundance: medium-sized; j_gene: TRBJ2-1; CDR3aa: CASSLEGGPNNEQFF
v_gene: TRBV3-1; len: 12; abundance: medium-sized; j_gene: TRBJ2-7; CDR3aa: CASSQDRYEQYF
v_gene: TRBV19; len: 14; abundance: .; j_gene: TRBJ1-5; CDR3aa: CASTPGPGNQPQHF
v_gene: TRBV6-4; len: 14; abundance: medium-sized; j_gene: TRBJ2-3; CDR3aa: CASSAGTSGRAQYF
v_gene: TRBV20-1; len: 14; abundance: .; j_gene: TRBJ1-5; CDR3aa: CSARDAGVGHPQHF
v_gene: TRBV12-3/TRBV12-4; len: 12; abundance: .; j_gene: TRBJ2-3; CDR3aa: CASRPPGDTQYF
v_gene: TRBV28; len: 13; abundance: .; j_gene: TRBJ1-2; CDR3aa: CASTFSTLYVYTF
v_gene: TRBV19; len: 15; abundance: many; j_gene: TRBJ2-3; CDR3aa: CASSIQSGPTDTQYF
v_gene: TRBV4-1; len: 12; abundance: once; j_gene: TRBJ2-2; CDR3aa: CASSLPLGELFF
v_gene: TRBV6-1; len: 16; abundance: .; j_gene: TRBJ1-5; CDR3aa: CASSGTGIYSNQPQHF
v_gene: TRBV11-2; len: 16; abundance: .; j_gene: TRBJ2-1; CDR3aa: CASSQRLAGVYNEQFF
v_gene: TRBV11-3; len: 13; abundance: .; j_gene: TRBJ1-5; CDR3aa: CASSLGGEAAQHF
v_gene: TRBV20-1; len: 18; abundance: medium-sized; j_gene: TRBJ2-3; CDR3aa: CSARANGLAGGPGDTQYF
v_gene: TRBV28; len: 11; abundance: medium-sized; j_gene: TRBJ2-7; CDR3aa: CASSSMGQGDF
v_gene: TRBV10-3; len: 14; abundance: medium-sized; j_gene: TRBJ2-7; CDR3aa: CAISPGQGGYEQYF
v_gene: TRBV6-2/TRBV6-3; len: 13; abundance: medium-sized; j_gene: TRBJ1-2; CDR3aa: CASSPTRNYGYTF
v_gene: TRBV30; len: 13; abundance: few; j_gene: TRBJ1-2; CDR3aa: CAANYRGNYGYTF
v_gene: TRBV5-1; len: 14; abundance: once; j_gene: TRBJ2-1; CDR3aa: CASVWGLSGTEQFF